This entry features one TCR beta chain sequence. Its antigen is as yet unknown. Germline V lookup: CDR1 LGHNA, CDR2 YSLEER. The CDR3 covers 14 residues. The V and J ends lost 1 base and 5 bases, in that order; junction bases with no gene match: 4. The data are from a study of cytomegalovirus exposure and HLA in healthy donors. General study points: The study dropped some indistinguishable V segments, TRBV6-2 and TRBV6-3 among them. Later work associated 16,951 TCR beta sequences with HLA alleles at 0.05 false discovery rate.

The PCR contained 60 Vbeta and 13 Jbeta primers. Generated by immunoSEQ multiplex PCR, the TCRdb table keeps only in-frame clones and is missing some. Altogether about 100,000 clones are present, approximately 78% being singletons, with the ten largest covering approximately 0.83%. At sampling all donors were nominally healthy, likely with unrecorded immune exposures. The receptor was derived from an older woman in good health and CMV-seronegative. The genes are TRBV4-3 and TRBJ1-2, with 7 bases matching TRBD1. The sequencing input was PBMCs. The DNA for the CDR3 is TGCGCCAGCAGCCAAGTACGGGACAGTTATGGCTACACCTTC. Amino acids: CASSQVRDSYGYTF.